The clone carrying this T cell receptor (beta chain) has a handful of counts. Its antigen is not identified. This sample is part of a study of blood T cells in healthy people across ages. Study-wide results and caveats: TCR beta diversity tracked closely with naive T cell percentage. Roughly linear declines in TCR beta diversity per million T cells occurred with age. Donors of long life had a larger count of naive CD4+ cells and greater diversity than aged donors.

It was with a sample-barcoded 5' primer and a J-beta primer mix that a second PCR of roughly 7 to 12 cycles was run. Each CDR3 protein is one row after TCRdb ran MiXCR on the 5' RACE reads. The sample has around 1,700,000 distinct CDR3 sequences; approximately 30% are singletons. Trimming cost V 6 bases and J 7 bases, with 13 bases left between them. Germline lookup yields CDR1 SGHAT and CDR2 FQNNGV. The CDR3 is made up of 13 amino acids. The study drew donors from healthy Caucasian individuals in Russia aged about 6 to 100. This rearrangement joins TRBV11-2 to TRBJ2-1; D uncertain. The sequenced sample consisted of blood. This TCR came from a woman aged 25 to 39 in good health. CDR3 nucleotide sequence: TGTGCCAGCAGTTCCGATCCCAGGAATGAGCAGTTCTTC. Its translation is CASSSDPRNEQFF.